One T cell receptor beta chain is described in this entry. Its specificity is unknown. Germline loops: CDR1 SGHNT, CDR2 YYREEE (reference sequence). With 0 bases removed from V and 2 bases from J, the gap between germline ends came to 9 bases. The CDR3 contains 15 residues. The sample originates from a study of shared clonotypes between healthy human individuals. Study results and caveats: Enrolling few donors narrowed the genetic and exposure-history diversity that was represented. Among non-shared clonotypes, generation probabilities were lower than among those shared by all four donors.

Clones were read by immunoSEQ multiplex PCR, and TCRdb kept only the in-frame ones, dropping some. The sample records approximately 940,000 clones, over 75% being singletons. The receptor comes from a man younger than 35 in good health. Sample: memory CD4+ T cells sorted from blood. Stated subset: CD45RA-negative fraction. The V and J genes are TRBV5-4 and TRBJ2-1; a weak D match, TRBD2 (5 bases). CDR3 DNA sequence: TGTGCCAGCAGCTTGGGACTGGAGGCCTACAATGAGCAGTTCTTC. Translating gives CASSLGLEAYNEQFF.